The clone carrying this T cell receptor (beta chain) has at least ten counts. The antigen is unknown. The data were taken from a study of T cells in Graves' hyperthyroidism and ophthalmopathy. Study-wide results and limits: In validation, the model predicted ophthalmopathy. These predictions came a median approximately 6.5 months before onset. Researchers found most expanded thyroid clonotypes above 0.001 in blood as well.

It was RNA transcripts that yielded the amplified TCR beta CDR3 regions. Carried out on the TCR CDR3, a first-round RT-PCR used the HTBI primer set. A single record per CDR3 protein comes from TCRdb applying MiXCR to the multiplex PCR reads. The repertoire holds approximately 430,000 distinct CDR3 sequences, with approximately 15% as singletons. Hyperthyroidism in the patients, aged 18 to 65, was newly diagnosed and under 2 months in duration. There are 14 residues in the CDR3. Germline values: CDR1 DFQATT, CDR2 SNEGSKA (reference sequence). With V trimmed by 6 bases and J by 4 bases, 8 bases remained unmatched.

The sequence derives from a woman younger than 35 with Graves' hyperthyroidism. The chain uses TRBV20-1 and TRBJ2-7; 11 nucleotides match TRBD1. Sample: blood. For the CDR3, the DNA is TGCAGTGCCCTGGACAGGGGGCTTGGGTACGAGCAGTACTTC. Translating gives CSALDRGLGYEQYF.